The 18 T cell receptor beta chains listed next were all sequenced from one sample in a study of human T cells and chemical hapten exposure (dated by TCRdb to the early 2020s). Library preparation was by RACE. The sequencer listed for this sample is NextSeq 500. The public reads were reanalyzed by TCRdb: fastp trimming at Q25, MiXCR alignment, in-frame beta chains only. Rows merge per CDR3 protein into single entries with the most common DNA and genes. Across this sample there are around 350,000 distinct CDR3 sequences, with about 5% seen only once. Jointly, the top ten make up about 8.2% of the sample. This sample's time point label indicates: pre-sensitization, week 0. What the treatment or condition label conveys for this sample: therapeutic diphenylcyclopropenone sensitization with weekly scalp DPC. The sample here was whole blood, taken in connection with sensitization to the hapten diphenylcyclopropenone (DPC). These TCRs come from a woman younger than 30 with alopecia areata. Some clones in this sample may be carry-over from other donors' samples.

This clonotype occurred a few times. The chain employs TRBV6-1 and TRBJ1-5; tentatively, D is TRBD1 (5 bases). Germline V gene lookup returns CDR1 MNHNS and CDR2 SASEGT. The germline V and J ends were trimmed by 6 bases and 1 base, with 16 bases remaining between them. The CDR3 has 16 amino acids. CDR3 residues: CASRKSRVESNQPQHF. The CDR3 DNA follows: TGTGCCAGCAGAAAGTCCAGGGTTGAGAGCAATCAGCCCCAGCATTTT.

About this clonotype itself: A much larger clone sits a single nucleotide away, making a read error possible. V and J are TRBV29-1 and TRBJ2-5; a possible D gene is TRBD2 (6 bases). CDR1 is SQVTM, CDR2 ANQGSEA, per germline. The CDR3 contains 13 residues. Trimming shortened V by 6 bases and J by 5 bases, and 16 bases separated the two germline ends. In DNA form, the CDR3 reads TGCAGCGTCTGGACTAACGGTAGGGAGACCCAGTACTTC. It encodes CSVWTNGRETQYF.

This clonotype has a handful of counts. The rearrangement joins TRBV28 to TRBJ2-7; D possibly corresponds to TRBD1 (5 bases). Germline V gene data show CDR1 as MDHEN and CDR2 as SYDVKM. The CDR3 totals 14 residues. Trimming left V 6 bases short and J 4 bases short, with 16 bases between. CDR3 region: CASSRAQGRYEQYF. DNA for the CDR3: TGTGCCAGCAGCCGGGCCCAGGGAAGGTACGAGCAGTACTTC.

This clonotype was counted only a few times. The chain combines TRBV18 with TRBJ2-7; 8 bases fit TRBD1. This CDR3 has 13 amino acids. The V segment lost 4 bases and the J segment 7 bases; nucleotides outside the gene matches: 6. Per the germline V gene, CDR1 is KGHSH and CDR2 is LQKENI. The CDR3 loop is CASSLSGTGEQYF. The DNA for the CDR3 is TGTGCCAGCTCACTGTCCGGGACAGGAGAGCAGTACTTC.

This clonotype was picked up a small number of times. The genes are TRBV5-1 and TRBJ1-1; a weak D match, TRBD1 (6 bases). The germline CDR1 and CDR2 sequences are SGHRS and YFSETQ. Trimming pared 5 bases from V and 1 base from J, leaving 15 bases between. This CDR3 is built from 15 residues. The CDR3 spells CASRGGLGANTEAFF. The CDR3 nucleotides are TGCGCCAGCAGAGGGGGACTAGGGGCGAACACTGAAGCTTTCTTT.

This clonotype was seen a few times. V gene TRBV7-2 combines with J gene TRBJ2-3, with 10 nucleotides matching TRBD2. Germline CDR1 and CDR2: SGHTA and FQGNSA. The V segment lost 3 bases and the J segment 5 bases; nucleotides outside the gene matches: 5. The CDR3 spans 15 residues. DNA for the CDR3: TGTGCCAGCAGCTTGAGCGGGGGGGCCCAAGATACGCAGTATTTT. This gives the protein CASSLSGGAQDTQYF.

This clonotype was counted many times. The chain employs TRBV3-1 and TRBJ1-2; unclear D gene. Per the germline V gene, CDR1 is LGHDT and CDR2 is YNNKEL (reference sequence). CDR3 length: 13 amino acids. V was cut by 8 bases and J by 0 bases, with 10 bases left in between. For the CDR3, the DNA is TGTGCCAGCGCAGACACCTCTAACTATGGCTACACCTTC. This encodes CASADTSNYGYTF.

The V and J genes are TRBV6-5 and TRBJ2-3; a weak D match, TRBD1 (6 bases). Deletions cut 4 bases from V and 6 bases from J, with 8 bases between. The V gene's germline CDR1 is MNHEY and CDR2 SVGAGI. This CDR3 has 12 amino acids. Here the CDR3 DNA reads TGTGCCAGCAGTTTCCAGGGGGATACGCAGTATTTT. Protein sequence: CASSFQGDTQYF.

This clonotype was observed a few times. The genes are TRBV29-1 and TRBJ1-1, with D perhaps TRBD1 (5 bases). The CDR3 sequence is 16 residues long. The V end was cut by 4 bases, the J end by 3 bases, with 21 bases between. CDR1 and CDR2 from the germline V gene are SQVTM and ANQGSEA. CDR3 DNA: TGCAGCGTTGGGGGGTTTAGGTGGGGCGCGGACACTGAAGCTTTCTTT. This sequence encodes CSVGGFRWGADTEAFF. Full variable domain (rest looked up from reference TRBV29-1 and TRBJ1-1): SAVISQKPSRDICQRGTSLTIQCQVDSQVTMMFWYRQQPGQSLTLIATANQGSEATYESGFVIDKFPISRPNLTFSTLTVSNMSPEDSSIYLCSVGGFRWGADTEAFFGQGTRLTVV.

This clonotype has just a few counts. The chain carries TRBV7-2 and TRBJ2-1, with D uncertain. This CDR3 is 12 amino acids long. Per germline, CDR1 SGHTA and CDR2 FQGNSA. Trimming stripped 8 bases from V and 3 bases from J, with 8 bases between. CDR3 region: CASGRSYNEQFF. As DNA, the CDR3 is TGTGCCAGCGGGCGCAGCTACAATGAGCAGTTCTTC.

This clonotype came up a few times. This chain links TRBV4-1 with TRBJ1-1, with unresolved D. There are 15 residues in the CDR3. V lost 0 bases to trimming and J lost 3 bases, with 11 bases between them. In germline, CDR1 is MGHRA, CDR2 YSYEKL. The CDR3 region has the DNA TGCGCCAGCAGCCAAGATGGTGGAGGGTACACTGAAGCTTTCTTT. Its translation is CASSQDGGGYTEAFF.

This chain uses TRBV20-1 with TRBJ1-6; D is uncertain. The CDR3 extends over 14 amino acids. Germline CDR1 DFQATT, CDR2 SNEGSKA (reference sequence). V lost 6 bases and J 5 bases, leaving 14 bases between the germline ends. CDR3 loop: CSARMNTDNSPLHF. The CDR3 region has the DNA TGCAGTGCCAGAATGAACACCGATAATTCACCCCTCCACTTT.

The rearrangement joins TRBV29-1 to TRBJ1-1; D not resolved. Germline V gene data show CDR1 as SQVTM and CDR2 as ANQGSEA. The CDR3 is made up of 10 amino acids. V gave up 7 bases and J gave up 5 bases, with 8 bases separating them. CDR3 amino acids: CSAAETEAFF. DNA of the CDR3: TGCAGCGCTGCCGAAACTGAAGCTTTCTTT.

This clonotype showed up many times. The gene calls are TRBV6-1 and TRBJ1-2; 7 nucleotides match TRBD1. CDR3 length: 14 amino acids. Unmatched junction bases numbered 8, after V lost 6 bases and J lost 4 bases. Germline-derived CDR1 and CDR2 are MNHNS and SASEGT. The CDR3 protein is CASREPGQSYGYTF. The CDR3 DNA reads as TGTGCCAGCAGGGAACCGGGACAGAGCTATGGCTACACCTTC.

This clonotype was counted at least ten times. V is TRBV29-1 and J is TRBJ2-3; 12 positions agree with TRBD1. V shed 3 bases and J 6 bases; nucleotides not matched to a gene: 4. In germline, CDR1 is SQVTM, CDR2 ANQGSEA. The CDR3 is made up of 14 amino acids. DNA of the CDR3: TGCAGCGTTGAGGGACAGGGGGCCACCGATACGCAGTATTTT. Amino acids: CSVEGQGATDTQYF.

The chain joins TRBV6-2 or TRBV6-3 to TRBJ2-3, with TRBD2 identical over 10 bases. The CDR3 has 15 amino acids. Germline trimming cut 8 bases from V and 4 bases from J; bases unmatched to any gene: 9. Germline CDR1 is MNHEY and CDR2 is SVGEGT. The CDR3 here is CASRDAGTSADTQYF. DNA for the CDR3: TGTGCCAGCCGAGACGCCGGGACTAGCGCAGATACGCAGTATTTT.

This clonotype was seen repeatedly, ten times or more. V usage is TRBV28 and J usage is TRBJ2-3; possible D gene TRBD2, 5 bases. Trimming took 5 bases from V and 0 from J, leaving 27 bases between them. The CDR3 sequence is 20 residues long. Germline CDR1 reads MDHEN; CDR2 reads SYDVKM. The CDR3 DNA reads as TGTGCCAGCAGTAGCGGACGGAGGCTCTCTCTAACTAATAGCACAGATACGCAGTATTTT. Translated, it gives CASSSGRRLSLTNSTDTQYF.

This clonotype has more than one count but fewer than ten. This chain connects TRBV5-1 to TRBJ2-2; TRBD2 matches 8 bases. CDR3 length: 16 amino acids. Germline V gene data show CDR1 as SGHRS and CDR2 as YFSETQ. Unmatched junction bases numbered 5, after V lost 0 bases and J lost 4 bases. CDR3: CASSLDLAGGTGELFF. The CDR3 DNA is TGCGCCAGCAGCTTGGATCTCGCGGGGGGCACCGGGGAGCTGTTTTTT.